This record concerns one T cell receptor (beta chain) sequence. The antigen is not known. Indicated time point: newly diagnosed GD, antithyroid drugs for less than 3 months. PBMC RNA served as the TCR library source. This sample is part of a study of regulatory T cells in long-lasting Graves disease. Study-wide results and limits: Segments TRBV28, TRBJ1-2 and TRBJ2-5 showed preferential usage in persistent disease. Study of thyroid tissue was not done, with only peripheral blood studied.

The CDR3 is 14 amino acids. Germline CDR1 reads DFQATT; CDR2 reads SNEGSKA (reference sequence). V lost 7 bases to trimming and J lost 12 bases; unmatched junction nucleotides: 15. According to the study, TCR beta libraries were built with iRepertoire HTBI primers and CDR3-region Arm-PCR. TCRdb re-called the multiplex PCR reads through MiXCR, storing one row per CDR3 protein. The table shows 500,000 or so distinct CDR3 sequences, with around 15% occurring only once. This same sample was also part of a study on T cells in Graves' hyperthyroidism and ophthalmopathy. That study reports: Patients between 18 and 65 years old had hyperthyroidism, newly diagnosed and lasting under 2 months. The HTBI primer set was used in a first-round RT-PCR of the TCR CDR3.

The TCR sequence derives from a man aged 35 to 55 with Graves disease. The rearrangement joins TRBV20-1 to TRBJ2-1; 10 positions agree with TRBD2. Here the sequenced sample was peripheral blood mononuclear cells (PBMCs), taken at new diagnosis, from a patient treated with antithyroid drugs. This CDR3 reads CSGTGLAEVLRQFF. DNA of the CDR3: TGCAGTGGGACCGGACTAGCGGAAGTTCTTCGGCAGTTCTTC.